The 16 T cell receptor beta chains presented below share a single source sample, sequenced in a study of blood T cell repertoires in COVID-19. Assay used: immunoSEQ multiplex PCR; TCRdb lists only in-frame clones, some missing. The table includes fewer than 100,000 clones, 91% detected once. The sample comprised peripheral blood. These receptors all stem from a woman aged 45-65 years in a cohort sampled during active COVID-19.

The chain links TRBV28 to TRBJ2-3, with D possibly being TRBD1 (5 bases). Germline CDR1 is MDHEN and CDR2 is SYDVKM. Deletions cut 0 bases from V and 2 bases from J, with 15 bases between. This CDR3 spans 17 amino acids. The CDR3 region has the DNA TGTGCCAGCAGTTTATGGGCCGCAGGACAAAACACAGATACGCAGTATTTT. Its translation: CASSLWAAGQNTDTQYF.

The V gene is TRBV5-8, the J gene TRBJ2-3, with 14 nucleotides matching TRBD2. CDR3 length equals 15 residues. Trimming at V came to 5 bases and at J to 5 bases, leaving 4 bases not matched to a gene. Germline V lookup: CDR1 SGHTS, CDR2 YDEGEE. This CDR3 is CASRTSGGAQDTQYF. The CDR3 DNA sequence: TGTGCCAGCAGGACTAGCGGGGGGGCCCAAGATACGCAGTATTTT.

In DNA, the CDR3 is TGCGCCAGCTCCCTAGCGGGGGAAGATACGCAGTATTTT. It is translated as CASSLAGEDTQYF. This chain links TRBV4-1 with TRBJ2-3; 10 bases match TRBD2. Per germline, CDR1 MGHRA and CDR2 YSYEKL. With V trimmed by 8 bases and J by 5 bases, 4 bases remained unmatched. The CDR3 covers 13 residues.

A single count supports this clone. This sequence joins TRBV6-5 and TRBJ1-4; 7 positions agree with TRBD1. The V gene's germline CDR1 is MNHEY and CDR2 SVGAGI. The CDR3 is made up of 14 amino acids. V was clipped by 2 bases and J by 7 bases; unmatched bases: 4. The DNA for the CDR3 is TGTGCCAGCAGTTACGGGGCAGGGGGTGAAAAACTGTTTTTT. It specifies CASSYGAGGEKLFF.

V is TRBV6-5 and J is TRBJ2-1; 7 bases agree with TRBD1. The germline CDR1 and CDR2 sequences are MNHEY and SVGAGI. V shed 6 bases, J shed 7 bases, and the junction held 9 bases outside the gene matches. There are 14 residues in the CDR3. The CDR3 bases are TGTGCCAGCAGCCGACAGGGCCAAAGGAATGAGCAGTTCTTC. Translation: CASSRQGQRNEQFF.

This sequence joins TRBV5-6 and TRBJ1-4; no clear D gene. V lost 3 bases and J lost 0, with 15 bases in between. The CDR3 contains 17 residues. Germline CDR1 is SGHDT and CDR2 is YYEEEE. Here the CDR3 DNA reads TGTGCCAGCAGCTCACTCGGGGATGCCGCAACTAATGAAAAACTGTTTTTT. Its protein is CASSSLGDAATNEKLFF.

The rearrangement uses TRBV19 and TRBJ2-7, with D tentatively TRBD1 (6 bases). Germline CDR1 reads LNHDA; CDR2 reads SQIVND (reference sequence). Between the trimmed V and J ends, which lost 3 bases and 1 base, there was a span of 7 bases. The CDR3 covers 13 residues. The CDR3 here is CASSMGQSYEQYF. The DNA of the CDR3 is TGTGCCAGTAGTATGGGACAATCCTACGAGCAGTACTTC.

The CDR3 DNA is TGTGCCAGCAGACGGAATGAGCAGTTCTTC. Translating it yields CASRRNEQFF. V and J are TRBV27 and TRBJ2-1; D is uncertain. Trimming removed 6 bases at V and 7 bases at J, with 4 bases between. The V gene's germline CDR1 is MNHEY and CDR2 SMNVEV (reference sequence). The length of the CDR3 is 10 residues.

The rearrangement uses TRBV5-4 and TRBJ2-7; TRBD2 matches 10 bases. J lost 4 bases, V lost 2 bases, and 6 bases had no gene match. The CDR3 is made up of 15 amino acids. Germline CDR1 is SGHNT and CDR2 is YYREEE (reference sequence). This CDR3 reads CASSFLAGGLYEQYF. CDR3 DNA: TGTGCCAGCAGCTTCTTAGCGGGAGGTCTATACGAGCAGTACTTC.

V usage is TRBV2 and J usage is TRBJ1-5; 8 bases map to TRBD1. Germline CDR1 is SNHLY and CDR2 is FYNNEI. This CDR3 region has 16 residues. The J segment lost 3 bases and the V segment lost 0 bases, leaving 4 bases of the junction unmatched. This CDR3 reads CASSEAAGGTNQPQHF. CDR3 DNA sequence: TGTGCCAGCAGTGAAGCGGCAGGGGGCACCAATCAGCCCCAGCATTTT.

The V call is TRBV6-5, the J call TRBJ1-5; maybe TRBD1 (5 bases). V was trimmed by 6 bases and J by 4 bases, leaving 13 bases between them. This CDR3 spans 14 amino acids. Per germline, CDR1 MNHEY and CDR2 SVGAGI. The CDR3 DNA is TGTGCCAGCAGCCGGGACTATTTGAATCAGCCCCAGCATTTT. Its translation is CASSRDYLNQPQHF.

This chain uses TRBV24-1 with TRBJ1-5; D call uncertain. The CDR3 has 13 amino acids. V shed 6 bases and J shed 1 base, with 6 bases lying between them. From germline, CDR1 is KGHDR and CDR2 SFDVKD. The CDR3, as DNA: TGTGCCACCAGTACGGGGAGCAATCAGCCCCAGCATTTT. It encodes CATSTGSNQPQHF.

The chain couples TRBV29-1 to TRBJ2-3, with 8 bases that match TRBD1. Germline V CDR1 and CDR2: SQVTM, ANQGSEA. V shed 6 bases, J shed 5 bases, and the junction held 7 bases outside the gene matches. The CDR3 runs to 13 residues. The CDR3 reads CSVSRGPGDTQYF. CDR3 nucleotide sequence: TGCAGCGTCTCCAGGGGGCCGGGAGATACGCAGTATTTT.

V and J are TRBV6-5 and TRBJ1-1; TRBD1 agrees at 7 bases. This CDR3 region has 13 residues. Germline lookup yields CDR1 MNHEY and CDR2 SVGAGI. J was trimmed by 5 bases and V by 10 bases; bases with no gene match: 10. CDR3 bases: TGTGCCAACAACCGGGACAGTAATACTGAAGCTTTCTTT. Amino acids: CANNRDSNTEAFF.

CDR3 loop: CAWSAGTSGGNEQFF. CDR3 bases: TGTGCCTGGAGTGCGGGGACTAGCGGGGGTAATGAGCAGTTCTTC. The gene calls are TRBV30 and TRBJ2-1; 14 bases agree with TRBD2. The J segment lost 7 bases and the V segment lost 1 base, leaving 3 bases of the junction unmatched. CDR3 size: 15 residues. CDR1 and CDR2 from the germline V gene are GTSNPN and SVGIG (reference sequence).

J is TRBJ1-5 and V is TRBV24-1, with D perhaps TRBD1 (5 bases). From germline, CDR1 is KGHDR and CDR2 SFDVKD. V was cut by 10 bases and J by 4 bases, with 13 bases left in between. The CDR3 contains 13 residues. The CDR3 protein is CATSSGKNQPQHF. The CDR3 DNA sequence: TGTGCCACTAGTTCAGGGAAGAATCAGCCCCAGCATTTT.